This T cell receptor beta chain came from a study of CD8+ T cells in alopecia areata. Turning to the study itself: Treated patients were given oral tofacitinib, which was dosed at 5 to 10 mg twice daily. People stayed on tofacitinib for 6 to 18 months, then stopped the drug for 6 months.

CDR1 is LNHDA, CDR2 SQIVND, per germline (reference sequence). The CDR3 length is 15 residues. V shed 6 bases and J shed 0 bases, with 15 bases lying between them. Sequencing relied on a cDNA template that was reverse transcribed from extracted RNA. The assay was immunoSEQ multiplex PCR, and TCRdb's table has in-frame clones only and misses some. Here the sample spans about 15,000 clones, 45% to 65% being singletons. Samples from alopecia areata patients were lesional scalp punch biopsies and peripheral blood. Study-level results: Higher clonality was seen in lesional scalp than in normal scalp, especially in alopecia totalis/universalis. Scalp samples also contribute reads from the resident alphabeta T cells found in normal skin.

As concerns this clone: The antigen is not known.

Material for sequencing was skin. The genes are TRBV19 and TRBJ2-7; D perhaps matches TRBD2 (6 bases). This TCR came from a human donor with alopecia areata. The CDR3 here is CASSPAGLSSYEQYF. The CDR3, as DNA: TGTGCCAGTAGCCCAGCGGGTCTTAGCTCCTACGAGCAGTACTTC.